These T cell receptor beta chains were read from a single sample in a study of shared clonotypes between healthy human individuals. Sequencing was performed with immunoSEQ multiplex PCR; in TCRdb, only in-frame clones are kept and a portion is missing. The sample lists 500,000 to 700,000 clones, roughly 95% occurring once. Sequenced material: naive CD8+ T cells sorted from blood. These receptor sequences come from a young woman in good health. Both conserved end residues are part of each CDR3. Fields, in order: V gene, D gene, J gene, CDR3 DNA, CDR3 protein. A D gene is named only where the DNA matches it firmly.

V: TRBV25-1
D: .
J: TRBJ2-5
DNA: TGTGCCAGTAGTGGGGAGGCGGCCGAGCAAGAGACCCAGTACTTC
CDR3: CASSGEAAEQETQYF

V: TRBV6-6
D: .
J: TRBJ1-1
DNA: TGTGCCAGCAGTTATCTCACCGGGGGGAACACTGAAGCTTTCTTT
CDR3: CASSYLTGGNTEAFF

V: TRBV11-2
D: .
J: TRBJ2-7
DNA: TGTGCCAGCAGCTTAGGACCCGAGTACGAGCAGTACTTC
CDR3: CASSLGPEYEQYF

V: TRBV30
D: .
J: TRBJ1-4
DNA: TGTGCCTGGAGTGTAAAGGCCATTAGTAATGAAAAACTGTTTTTT
CDR3: CAWSVKAISNEKLFF

V: TRBV7-9
D: .
J: TRBJ1-6
DNA: TGTGCCAGCAGCTTTGGACTGTATCCCCTCCACTTT
CDR3: CASSFGLYPLHF

V: TRBV2
D: TRBD1
J: TRBJ1-1
DNA: TGTGCCGGCACACAGTGGGACAGGAACACTGAAGCTTTCTTT
CDR3: CAGTQWDRNTEAFF

V: TRBV27
D: TRBD1
J: TRBJ2-7
DNA: TGTGCCAGCAGTCCAACTCAGACAGGGGGCTACGAGCAGTACTTC
CDR3: CASSPTQTGGYEQYF

V: TRBV5-1
D: TRBD1
J: TRBJ2-3
DNA: TGCGCCAGCAGCTATGGACAGGGTAACACAGATACGCAGTATTTT
CDR3: CASSYGQGNTDTQYF

V: TRBV19
D: .
J: TRBJ2-7
DNA: TGTGCCAGTAGTATAGGCAGAGGACCAGAATTATACGAGCAGTACTTC
CDR3: CASSIGRGPELYEQYF

V: TRBV7-8
D: TRBD2
J: TRBJ2-3
DNA: TGTGCCAGCAGCCCGCAGGAGCGGGAGGACTCAGATACGCAGTATTTT
CDR3: CASSPQEREDSDTQYF

V: TRBV28
D: .
J: TRBJ2-7
DNA: TGTGCCAGCTGTTTCGGGTCCGAGCAGTACTTC
CDR3: CASCFGSEQYF

V: TRBV9
D: .
J: TRBJ1-4
DNA: TGTGCCAGCAGCGTAGGGTCGTCAACTAATGAAAAACTGTTTTTT
CDR3: CASSVGSSTNEKLFF

V: TRBV9
D: .
J: TRBJ1-5
DNA: TGTGCCAGCAGCGTAGGGGCCGGCGGCAATCAGCCCCAGCATTTT
CDR3: CASSVGAGGNQPQHF